This T cell receptor (beta chain) was recorded in a study of read filtering for tumor transcriptome and immune sequencing. Study-wide background: R-ISS stage counts were eight or nine for I, approximately 15 for II, six or seven for III. Transcriptome libraries were built from DNase-treated RNA. Study conclusions and caveats: Single-read clonotypes: about 81.9% of IR-seq clonotypes (approximately 3.7% of reads), about 75% of RNA-seq clonotypes (approximately 43% of reads).

Bone marrow was sampled from every patient at the time of active disease. Trimming removed 6 bases from V and 4 bases from J; junction bases left unmatched: 8. The germline V gene has CDR1 SEHNR and CDR2 FQNEAQ (reference sequence). This CDR3 has 15 amino acids. This library used approximately 390 ng RNA and molecular barcoded adaptors spanning alpha/delta and beta/gamma chains. TCRdb reprocessed the reads via MiXCR and lists one record per CDR3 protein. The sample lists under 50,000 distinct CDR3 sequences; roughly 13% were seen once. Ten or more counts support this clonotype. The antigen is not known.

The clonotype was recovered from a donor aged 40 or older with multiple myeloma. Sequences were obtained from a population of CD138-negative cells sorted from bone marrow. This chain links TRBV7-9 with TRBJ2-2; 7 bases fit TRBD1. The CDR3, as DNA: TGTGCCAGCAGACCCACGACAGGGATCACCGGGGAGCTGTTTTTT. Amino acids: CASRPTTGITGELFF. Full variable domain (rest looked up from reference TRBV7-9 and TRBJ2-2): DTGVSQNPRHKITKRGQNVTFRCDPISEHNRLYWYRQTLGQGPEFLTYFQNEAQLEKSRLLSDRFSAERPKGSFSTLEIQRTEQGDSAMYLCASRPTTGITGELFFGEGSRLTVL.